This T cell receptor beta chain was obtained from a study of blood T cell repertoires in COVID-19. Study summary: COVID-19 samples collected from the United States, Italy and Spain covered acute and convalescent phases.

In the source study's methods: Estimates of nucleated cell counts were drawn from the amplification of reference gene primers. Assay used: immunoSEQ multiplex PCR; TCRdb lists only in-frame clones, some missing. That table gives V, J and clone size, and the DNA gave D and trimming. Here the sample spans 190,000 or so clones, approximately 87% being singletons. V was pared by 2 bases and J by 5 bases, with 7 bases between. Germline CDR1 MRHNA, CDR2 SNTAGT. There are 14 residues in the CDR3. The chain employs TRBV6-4 and TRBJ1-6, with D tentatively TRBD1 (5 bases). Sample: peripheral blood. The clonotype originates from a woman in her 70s with acute or convalescent COVID-19. The CDR3 loop reads CASSDAGNNSPLHF. For the CDR3, the DNA is TGTGCCAGCAGTGACGCAGGGAATAATTCACCCCTCCACTTT.